This TCR beta chain was profiled in a study of shared clonotypes between healthy human individuals. Study findings and constraints: The authors expected sequencing depth to affect clonotype sharing among donors. Generation probabilities of non-shared clonotypes were lower (relative to those shared by all four donors). The researchers took only blood, and tissue repertoires probably look different.

Note on this clone: Its antigen is unidentified.

CDR1 and CDR2 from the germline V gene are MNHNY and SVGAGI (reference sequence). This CDR3 has 11 amino acids. V was pared by 6 bases and J by 2 bases, with 5 bases between. Every one of the donors was a Caucasian adult that lived in Nashville, Tennessee. Data came from immunoSEQ multiplex PCR; TCRdb stores just in-frame clones and leaves some out. Among 1.4 million or so clones listed, about 98.5% were seen once. This TCR was sampled from a man aged 25-45 years in good health. Source material: naive CD4+ T cells sorted from blood. Subset reported: CD45RA+ positively selected. The V gene is TRBV6-6, the J gene TRBJ2-7; D gene ambiguous. CDR3 residues: CASRETYEQYF. CDR3 coding DNA: TGTGCCAGCAGAGAGACCTACGAGCAGTACTTC.